This T cell receptor (beta chain) is drawn from a study of blood T cell repertoires in COVID-19. Germline CDR1 reads MRHNA; CDR2 reads SNTAGT. Trimming took off 6 bases at V and 1 base at J, with 14 bases between the two ends. The CDR3 is 15 residues long. Sequenced by immunoSEQ multiplex PCR; TCRdb stores in-frame clones only, minus some. The sample consists of about 54,000 clones, approximately 90% of them appearing once. This sequence joins TRBV6-4 and TRBJ2-3, with D possibly matching TRBD1 (7 bases). The TCR originated in a man between 40 and 49 years old with COVID-19, enrolled during active disease. The sample taken for sequencing was peripheral blood. The CDR3 DNA follows: TGTGCCAGCAGGCGGGACAGTTTCGGCACAGATACGCAGTATTTT. Translating gives CASRRDSFGTDTQYF.